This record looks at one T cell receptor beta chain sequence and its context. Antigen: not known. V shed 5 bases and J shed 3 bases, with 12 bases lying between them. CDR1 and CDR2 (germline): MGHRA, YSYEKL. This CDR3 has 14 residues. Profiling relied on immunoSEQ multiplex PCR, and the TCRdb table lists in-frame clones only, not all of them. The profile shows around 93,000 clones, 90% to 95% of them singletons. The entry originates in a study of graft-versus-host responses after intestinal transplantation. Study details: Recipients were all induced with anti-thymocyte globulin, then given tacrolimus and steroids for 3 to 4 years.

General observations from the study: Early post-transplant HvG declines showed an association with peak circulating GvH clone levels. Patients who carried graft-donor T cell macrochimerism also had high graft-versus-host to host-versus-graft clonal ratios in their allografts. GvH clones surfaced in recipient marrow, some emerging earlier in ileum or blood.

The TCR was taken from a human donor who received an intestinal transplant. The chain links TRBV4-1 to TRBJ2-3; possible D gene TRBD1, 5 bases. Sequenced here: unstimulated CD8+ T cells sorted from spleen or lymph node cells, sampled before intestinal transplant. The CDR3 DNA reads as TGCGCCAGCAGCTTATCAGGGTTAACAGATACGCAGTATTTT. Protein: CASSLSGLTDTQYF.